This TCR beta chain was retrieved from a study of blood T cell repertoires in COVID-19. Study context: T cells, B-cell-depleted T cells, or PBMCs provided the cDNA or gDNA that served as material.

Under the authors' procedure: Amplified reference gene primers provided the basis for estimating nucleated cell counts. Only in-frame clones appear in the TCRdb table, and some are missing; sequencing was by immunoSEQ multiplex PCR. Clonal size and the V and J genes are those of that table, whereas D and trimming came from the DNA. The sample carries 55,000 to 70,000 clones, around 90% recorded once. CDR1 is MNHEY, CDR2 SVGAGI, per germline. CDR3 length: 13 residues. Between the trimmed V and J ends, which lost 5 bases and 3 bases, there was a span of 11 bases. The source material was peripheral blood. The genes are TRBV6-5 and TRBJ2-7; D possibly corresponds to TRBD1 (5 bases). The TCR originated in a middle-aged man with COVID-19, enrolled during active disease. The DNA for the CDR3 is TGTGCCAGCAGTCCTCAGGGATACTACGAGCAGTACTTC. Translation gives CASSPQGYYEQYF.